The rows below give T cell receptor beta chains drawn from one sample of a study of cytomegalovirus exposure and HLA in healthy donors. Data came from immunoSEQ multiplex PCR; TCRdb stores just in-frame clones and leaves some out. The sample includes about 140,000 clones, approximately 80% of them seen just once. The material sequenced was PBMCs. These TCRs come from a man aged 50 or older in good health and CMV-seronegative. The CDR3 runs from the conserved cysteine through the conserved F or W. A D gene is named only where the DNA matches it firmly. Not all rows give a size; the values are once, few, many and, for expanded clones, a class.

clone_size: once
d_call: NA
v_call: TRBV5-6
j_call: TRBJ1-5
cdr3_nt: TGTGCCAGCAGCCCTTGGCGGGGGGGCGCGGGTCAGCCCCAGCATTTT
cdr3_aa: CASSPWRGGAGQPQHF

clone_size: few
d_call: TRBD2
v_call: TRBV30
j_call: TRBJ2-1
cdr3_nt: TGTGCCTGGAGTGTACTGGCGGGGGGGCACTGGAATGAGCAGTTCTTC
cdr3_aa: CAWSVLAGGHWNEQFF

clone_size: once
d_call: TRBD1
v_call: TRBV29-1
j_call: TRBJ1-3
cdr3_nt: TGCAGCGTTGAGGGGACAGGGTTAAACACCATATATTTT
cdr3_aa: CSVEGTGLNTIYF

clone_size: NA
d_call: NA
v_call: TRBV6-1
j_call: TRBJ1-5
cdr3_nt: TGTGCCAGCAGTGAAACGCGGCGACAGCGATTCAATCAGCCCCAGCATTTT
cdr3_aa: CASSETRRQRFNQPQHF

clone_size: few
d_call: NA
v_call: TRBV5-6
j_call: TRBJ1-1
cdr3_nt: TGTGCCAGCAGCTTGGTCGCGGGAATGAACACTGAAGCTTTCTTT
cdr3_aa: CASSLVAGMNTEAFF

clone_size: NA
d_call: NA
v_call: TRBV6-5
j_call: TRBJ2-2
cdr3_nt: TGTGCCAGCTGGTCCGGGTCGAACACCGGGGAGCTGTTTTTT
cdr3_aa: CASWSGSNTGELFF

clone_size: once
d_call: TRBD2
v_call: TRBV9
j_call: TRBJ2-1
cdr3_nt: TGTGCCAGCAGCTCGGAGCTAGGGCTAGCGGGAGTAGGTGAGCAGTTCTTC
cdr3_aa: CASSSELGLAGVGEQFF

clone_size: NA
d_call: NA
v_call: TRBV10-3
j_call: TRBJ2-3
cdr3_nt: TGTGCCATCAGAGTTAGCGGCAGTAGCACAGATACGCAGTATTTT
cdr3_aa: CAIRVSGSSTDTQYF

clone_size: NA
d_call: TRBD2
v_call: TRBV29-1
j_call: TRBJ2-7
cdr3_nt: TGCAGCGCGGAACTAGCGGAGCGCTACGAGCAGTACTTC
cdr3_aa: CSAELAERYEQYF

clone_size: few
d_call: NA
v_call: TRBV28
j_call: TRBJ1-1
cdr3_nt: TGTGCCAGCAGTTTAGAAGGGTGGGGCAGATTGAACACTGAAGCTTTCTTT
cdr3_aa: CASSLEGWGRLNTEAFF

clone_size: NA
d_call: NA
v_call: TRBV7-2
j_call: TRBJ1-1
cdr3_nt: TGTGCCAGCAGCTCTTTCGGGGCGGAGGGAGCTTTCTTT
cdr3_aa: CASSSFGAEGAFF

clone_size: NA
d_call: TRBD1
v_call: TRBV6-5
j_call: TRBJ2-5
cdr3_nt: TGTGCCAGCAGTTACTCACAGGGGATAGAGACCCAGTACTTC
cdr3_aa: CASSYSQGIETQYF

clone_size: NA
d_call: NA
v_call: TRBV15
j_call: TRBJ1-5
cdr3_nt: TGTGCCACCAGCAGTATAGGGGGTACCAATCAGCCCCAGCATTTT
cdr3_aa: CATSSIGGTNQPQHF

clone_size: NA
d_call: TRBD1
v_call: TRBV11-3
j_call: TRBJ2-7
cdr3_nt: TGTGCCAGCAGCTTTAGACAGGGGGCCGACGAGCAGTACTTC
cdr3_aa: CASSFRQGADEQYF

clone_size: NA
d_call: TRBD2
v_call: TRBV5-4
j_call: TRBJ2-3
cdr3_nt: TGTGCCAGCAGCCCGACTAGCGGGGGGGTAGATACGCAGTATTTT
cdr3_aa: CASSPTSGGVDTQYF

clone_size: NA
d_call: TRBD2
v_call: TRBV7-3
j_call: TRBJ2-1
cdr3_nt: TGTGCCAGCAGCCCACCGTCTAGCGGGCGAAACAATGAGCAGTTCTTC
cdr3_aa: CASSPPSSGRNNEQFF

clone_size: NA
d_call: TRBD1
v_call: TRBV11-2
j_call: TRBJ1-1
cdr3_nt: TGTGCCAGCAGCTTACAGGGGGCCATGAACACTGAAGCTTTCTTT
cdr3_aa: CASSLQGAMNTEAFF

clone_size: NA
d_call: NA
v_call: TRBV19
j_call: TRBJ1-2
cdr3_nt: TGTGCCAGTAGTGGCAGGGGCTATGGCTACACCTTC
cdr3_aa: CASSGRGYGYTF

clone_size: NA
d_call: NA
v_call: TRBV5-1
j_call: TRBJ1-4
cdr3_nt: TGCGCCAGCAGCCTCCTCCGTGCGGGTACGGATGAAAAACTGTTTTTT
cdr3_aa: CASSLLRAGTDEKLFF

clone_size: NA
d_call: TRBD1
v_call: TRBV27
j_call: TRBJ1-2
cdr3_nt: TGTGCCAGCAGTTCGGACAGGGGGTCCCAACTTAACTATGGCTACACCTTC
cdr3_aa: CASSSDRGSQLNYGYTF

clone_size: NA
d_call: NA
v_call: TRBV6-1
j_call: TRBJ2-1
cdr3_nt: TGTGCCAGCAGTGAAGCGCTAAAGATGAGCTCCTACAATGAGCAGTTCTTC
cdr3_aa: CASSEALKMSSYNEQFF

clone_size: NA
d_call: NA
v_call: TRBV9
j_call: TRBJ1-1
cdr3_nt: TGTGCCAGCAGCGTAACGGGACAAGAGAACACTGAAGCTTTCTTT
cdr3_aa: CASSVTGQENTEAFF

clone_size: once
d_call: TRBD2
v_call: TRBV7-3
j_call: TRBJ2-2
cdr3_nt: TGTGCCAGCAGCCGGACTAGCGGAGTAGCGAACACCGGGGAGCTGTTTTTT
cdr3_aa: CASSRTSGVANTGELFF

clone_size: NA
d_call: TRBD2
v_call: TRBV7-8
j_call: TRBJ2-3
cdr3_nt: TGTGCCAGCCAGCCTAGCGGAACCCAGGCTGGGGATACGCAGTATTTT
cdr3_aa: CASQPSGTQAGDTQYF

clone_size: NA
d_call: TRBD2
v_call: TRBV7-8
j_call: TRBJ2-2
cdr3_nt: TGTGCCAGCAGCTGGACTAGCGGGAGGGCCCATACGGGCACCGGGGAGCTGTTTTTT
cdr3_aa: CASSWTSGRAHTGTGELFF

clone_size: NA
d_call: NA
v_call: TRBV2
j_call: TRBJ1-1
cdr3_nt: TGTGCCAGCAGTCTCGGGGGGCATACTGAAGCTTTCTTT
cdr3_aa: CASSLGGHTEAFF

clone_size: NA
d_call: TRBD2
v_call: TRBV7-2
j_call: TRBJ2-7
cdr3_nt: TGTGCCAGCAGCTCGGGACTAGCGGGAGTCTACGAGCAGTACTTC
cdr3_aa: CASSSGLAGVYEQYF

clone_size: NA
d_call: NA
v_call: TRBV28
j_call: TRBJ1-5
cdr3_nt: TGTGCCAGCAGGGGCAGGAATCAGCCCCAGCATTTT
cdr3_aa: CASRGRNQPQHF

clone_size: NA
d_call: NA
v_call: TRBV12-5
j_call: TRBJ2-7
cdr3_nt: TGTGCTAGTGGTTTGCCAGGGCACTACGAGCAGTACTTC
cdr3_aa: CASGLPGHYEQYF

clone_size: NA
d_call: TRBD2
v_call: TRBV10-2
j_call: TRBJ2-5
cdr3_nt: TGCGCCAGCAGTGAGTCGGGGCTAGCGGGGGCCCAAGAGACCCAGTACTTC
cdr3_aa: CASSESGLAGAQETQYF

clone_size: NA
d_call: NA
v_call: TRBV7-9
j_call: TRBJ1-3
cdr3_nt: TGTGCCAGCAGCGATACTAGCTCTGGAAACACCATATATTTT
cdr3_aa: CASSDTSSGNTIYF

clone_size: NA
d_call: NA
v_call: TRBV6-5
j_call: TRBJ1-3
cdr3_nt: TGTGCCAGCGCCAGGGGAACCTCTGGAAACACCATATATTTT
cdr3_aa: CASARGTSGNTIYF

clone_size: NA
d_call: NA
v_call: TRBV6-4
j_call: TRBJ1-4
cdr3_nt: TGTGCCAGCAGCCCCAGCGGGACCACTAATGAAAAACTGTTTTTT
cdr3_aa: CASSPSGTTNEKLFF

clone_size: NA
d_call: NA
v_call: TRBV5-1
j_call: TRBJ1-1
cdr3_nt: TGCGCCAGCAGCTTGGACAGGGAAACTGAAGCTTTCTTT
cdr3_aa: CASSLDRETEAFF

clone_size: NA
d_call: TRBD2
v_call: TRBV7-7
j_call: TRBJ2-2
cdr3_nt: TGTGCTAGCAGCTTAAGTCTAGCGGGCCCCGCGAACACCGGGGAGCTGTTTTTT
cdr3_aa: CASSLSLAGPANTGELFF

clone_size: NA
d_call: NA
v_call: TRBV11-2
j_call: TRBJ1-6
cdr3_nt: TGTGCCAGCAGCTTACTCGGGGAAGGGAATAAGAATTCACCCCTCCACTTT
cdr3_aa: CASSLLGEGNKNSPLHF

clone_size: NA
d_call: TRBD1
v_call: TRBV28
j_call: TRBJ2-5
cdr3_nt: TGTGCCAGCACGAGGACAGGGGGCGTTGATAGAGAGACCCAGTACTTC
cdr3_aa: CASTRTGGVDRETQYF

clone_size: once
d_call: TRBD1
v_call: TRBV27
j_call: TRBJ1-1
cdr3_nt: TGTGCCAGCAGCCCCCGACAGGGAGCTTCCCACTCGGGGACTGAAGCTTTCTTT
cdr3_aa: CASSPRQGASHSGTEAFF

clone_size: NA
d_call: NA
v_call: TRBV2
j_call: TRBJ2-2
cdr3_nt: TGTGCCAGCAGTGCTCAAGGGGATGGCGGGGAGCTGTTTTTT
cdr3_aa: CASSAQGDGGELFF

clone_size: NA
d_call: NA
v_call: TRBV23-1
j_call: TRBJ2-7
cdr3_nt: TGCGCCAGCAGTCAATCGTCGCAGGGTACCTACGAGCAGTACTTC
cdr3_aa: CASSQSSQGTYEQYF

clone_size: NA
d_call: TRBD2
v_call: TRBV2
j_call: TRBJ2-2
cdr3_nt: TGTGCCAGCAGTGGGGCGAGCGGGAGGGCCTATACCGGGGAGCTGTTTTTT
cdr3_aa: CASSGASGRAYTGELFF

clone_size: once
d_call: TRBD2
v_call: TRBV9
j_call: TRBJ2-1
cdr3_nt: TGTGCCAGCAGCGTTTTCAGCGGGGAGTCTGAGCAGTTCTTC
cdr3_aa: CASSVFSGESEQFF

clone_size: once
d_call: TRBD1
v_call: TRBV19
j_call: TRBJ2-7
cdr3_nt: TGTGCCAGTAGTTCGAGGGGACAGGGCCCCGGGCAATTTTCCTTC
cdr3_aa: CASSSRGQGPGQFSF

clone_size: NA
d_call: TRBD2
v_call: TRBV6-1
j_call: TRBJ2-3
cdr3_nt: TGTGCCAGCACCGGGGGTAGCGGGGGCACAGATACGCAGTATTTT
cdr3_aa: CASTGGSGGTDTQYF

clone_size: NA
d_call: TRBD1
v_call: TRBV5-1
j_call: TRBJ1-3
cdr3_nt: TGCGCCAGCAGCCCCACCCGACAGGGCTCTGGAAACACCATATATTTT
cdr3_aa: CASSPTRQGSGNTIYF

clone_size: NA
d_call: TRBD1
v_call: TRBV27
j_call: TRBJ2-2
cdr3_nt: TGTGCCAGCAGTTGGGACAGGGCAAACGGGGAGCTGTTTTTT
cdr3_aa: CASSWDRANGELFF

clone_size: NA
d_call: NA
v_call: TRBV7-8
j_call: TRBJ2-5
cdr3_nt: TGTGCCAGCAGTCCTATAACGGTGGACAGCCGACTTTTGTGGACCCAGTACTTC
cdr3_aa: CASSPITVDSRLLWTQYF

clone_size: once
d_call: TRBD1
v_call: TRBV30
j_call: TRBJ2-5
cdr3_nt: TGTGCCTGGGGGACCGGGACAGGGGACCTCCAAGAGACCCAGTACTTC
cdr3_aa: CAWGTGTGDLQETQYF

clone_size: NA
d_call: TRBD1
v_call: TRBV27
j_call: TRBJ1-2
cdr3_nt: TGTGCCAGCAGTTTATCCATCCTAGGGGGCGACGGCTACACCTTC
cdr3_aa: CASSLSILGGDGYTF

clone_size: once
d_call: TRBD1
v_call: TRBV27
j_call: TRBJ1-6
cdr3_nt: TGTGCCAGCAGTTTATGGGGGGACAGGGCTAATAATTCACCCCTCCACTTT
cdr3_aa: CASSLWGDRANNSPLHF

clone_size: NA
d_call: TRBD2
v_call: TRBV28
j_call: TRBJ2-7
cdr3_nt: TGTGCCAGCAGTTTATCGGGGGGGCCTCACGAGCAGTACTTC
cdr3_aa: CASSLSGGPHEQYF

clone_size: once
d_call: TRBD2
v_call: TRBV7-9
j_call: TRBJ2-1
cdr3_nt: TGTGCCAGCCCTAGCGGGAGTCGGGATGAGCAGTTCTTC
cdr3_aa: CASPSGSRDEQFF

clone_size: NA
d_call: NA
v_call: TRBV4-2
j_call: TRBJ1-2
cdr3_nt: TGTGCCAGCAGCCAAGCACCCGGGGAAATCTATGGCTACACCTTC
cdr3_aa: CASSQAPGEIYGYTF

clone_size: NA
d_call: TRBD2
v_call: TRBV9
j_call: TRBJ2-3
cdr3_nt: TGTGCCAGCAGCGTAGGGGCGACTAGCGGGGCGGGAGATACGCAGTATTTT
cdr3_aa: CASSVGATSGAGDTQYF

clone_size: NA
d_call: NA
v_call: TRBV29-1
j_call: TRBJ2-3
cdr3_nt: TGCAGCGTTGAGGAAACTAGCCCAGATACGCAGTATTTT
cdr3_aa: CSVEETSPDTQYF

clone_size: NA
d_call: NA
v_call: TRBV4-1
j_call: TRBJ2-3
cdr3_nt: TGCGCCAGCAGCCAGGACGGCGGGGGCACAGATACGCAGTATTTT
cdr3_aa: CASSQDGGGTDTQYF

clone_size: once
d_call: NA
v_call: TRBV30
j_call: TRBJ2-1
cdr3_nt: TGTAAACTAGCCCTATACAATGAGCAGTTCTTC
cdr3_aa: CKLALYNEQFF